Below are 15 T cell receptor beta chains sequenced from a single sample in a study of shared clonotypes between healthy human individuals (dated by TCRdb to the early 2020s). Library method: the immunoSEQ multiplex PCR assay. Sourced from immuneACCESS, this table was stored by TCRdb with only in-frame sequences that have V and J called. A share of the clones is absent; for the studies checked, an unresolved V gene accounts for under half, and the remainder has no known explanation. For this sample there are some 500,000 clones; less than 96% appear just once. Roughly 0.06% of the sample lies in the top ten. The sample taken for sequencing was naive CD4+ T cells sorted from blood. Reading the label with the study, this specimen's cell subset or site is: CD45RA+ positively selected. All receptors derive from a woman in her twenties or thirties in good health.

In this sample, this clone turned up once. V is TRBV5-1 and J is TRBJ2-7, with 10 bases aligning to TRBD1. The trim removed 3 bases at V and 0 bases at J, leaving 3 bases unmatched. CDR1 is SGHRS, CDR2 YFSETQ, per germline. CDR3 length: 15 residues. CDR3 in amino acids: CASSSGQGDSYEQYF. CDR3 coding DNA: TGCGCCAGCAGCTCCGGACAGGGGGACTCCTACGAGCAGTACTTC.

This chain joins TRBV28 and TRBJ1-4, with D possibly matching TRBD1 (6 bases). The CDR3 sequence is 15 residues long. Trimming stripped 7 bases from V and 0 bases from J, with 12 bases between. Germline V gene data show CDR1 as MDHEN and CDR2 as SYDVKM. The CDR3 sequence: CASNSQGATNEKLFF. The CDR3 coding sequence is TGTGCCAGCAACTCACAGGGAGCAACTAATGAAAAACTGTTTTTT.

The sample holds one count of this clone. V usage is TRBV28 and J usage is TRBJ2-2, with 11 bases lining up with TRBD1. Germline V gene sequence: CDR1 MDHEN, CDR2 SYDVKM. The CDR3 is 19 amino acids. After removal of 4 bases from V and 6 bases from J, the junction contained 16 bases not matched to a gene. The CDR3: CASSSWGRTGGGFSGELFF. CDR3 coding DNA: TGTGCCAGCAGTTCATGGGGCCGGACAGGGGGCGGTTTTTCCGGGGAGCTGTTTTTT.

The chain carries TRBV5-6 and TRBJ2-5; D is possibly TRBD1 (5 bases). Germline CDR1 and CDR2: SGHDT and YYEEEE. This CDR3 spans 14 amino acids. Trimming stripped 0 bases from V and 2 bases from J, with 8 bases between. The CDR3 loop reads CASSLAPGQETQYF. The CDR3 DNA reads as TGTGCCAGCAGCTTGGCGCCAGGGCAAGAGACCCAGTACTTC.

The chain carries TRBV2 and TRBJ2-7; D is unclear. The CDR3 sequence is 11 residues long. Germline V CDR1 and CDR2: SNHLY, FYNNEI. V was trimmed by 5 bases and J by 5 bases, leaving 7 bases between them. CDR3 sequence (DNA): TGTGCCAGCAGTAGTTTAGACGAGCAGTACTTC. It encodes CASSSLDEQYF.

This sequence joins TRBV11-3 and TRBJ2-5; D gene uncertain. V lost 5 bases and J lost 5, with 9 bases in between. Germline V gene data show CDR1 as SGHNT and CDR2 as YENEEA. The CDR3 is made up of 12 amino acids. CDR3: CASSPDRETQYF. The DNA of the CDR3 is TGTGCCAGCAGCCCAGATCGCGAGACCCAGTACTTC.

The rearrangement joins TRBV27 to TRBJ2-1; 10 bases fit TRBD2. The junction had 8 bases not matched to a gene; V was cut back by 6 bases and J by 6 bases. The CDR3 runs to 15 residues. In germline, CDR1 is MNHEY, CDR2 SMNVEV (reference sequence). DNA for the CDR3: TGTGCCAGCAGACAGCCCGGACTAGCGGTCAATGAGCAGTTCTTC. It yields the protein CASRQPGLAVNEQFF.

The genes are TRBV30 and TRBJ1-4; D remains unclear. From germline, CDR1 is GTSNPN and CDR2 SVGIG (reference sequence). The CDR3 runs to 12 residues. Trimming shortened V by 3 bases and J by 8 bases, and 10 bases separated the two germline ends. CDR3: CAWSSTREKLFF. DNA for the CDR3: TGTGCCTGGAGCTCAACCAGGGAAAAACTGTTTTTT. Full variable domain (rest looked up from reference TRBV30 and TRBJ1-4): SQTIHQWPATLVQPVGSPLSLECTVEGTSNPNLYWYRQAAGRGLQLLFYSVGIGQISSEVPQNLSASRPQDRQFILSSKKLLLSDSGFYLCAWSSTREKLFFGSGTQLSVL.

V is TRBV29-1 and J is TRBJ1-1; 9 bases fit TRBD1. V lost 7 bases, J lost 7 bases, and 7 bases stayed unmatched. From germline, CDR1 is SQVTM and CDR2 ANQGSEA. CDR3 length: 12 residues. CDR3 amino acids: CSGSQGADEAFF. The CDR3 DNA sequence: TGCAGCGGATCACAGGGGGCGGATGAAGCTTTCTTT.

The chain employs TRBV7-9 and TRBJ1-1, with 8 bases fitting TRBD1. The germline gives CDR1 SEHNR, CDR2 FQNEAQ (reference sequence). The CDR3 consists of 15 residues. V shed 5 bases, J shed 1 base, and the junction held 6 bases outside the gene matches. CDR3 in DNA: TGTGCCAGCAGCCGAGCCGGACAGGGGAACACTGAAGCTTTCTTT. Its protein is CASSRAGQGNTEAFF.

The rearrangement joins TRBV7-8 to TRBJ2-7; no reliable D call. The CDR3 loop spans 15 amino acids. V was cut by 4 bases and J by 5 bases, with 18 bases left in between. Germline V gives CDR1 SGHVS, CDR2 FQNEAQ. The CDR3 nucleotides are TGTGCCAGCAGCTGGTCAGTAGGGCCAAAGGACGAGCAGTACTTC. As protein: CASSWSVGPKDEQYF.

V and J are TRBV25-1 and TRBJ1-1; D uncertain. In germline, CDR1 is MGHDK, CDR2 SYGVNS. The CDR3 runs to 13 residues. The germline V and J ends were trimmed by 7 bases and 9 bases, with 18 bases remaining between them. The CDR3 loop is CASTGRRAEQAFF. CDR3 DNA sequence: TGTGCCAGCACGGGGAGGCGGGCGGAGCAAGCTTTCTTT.

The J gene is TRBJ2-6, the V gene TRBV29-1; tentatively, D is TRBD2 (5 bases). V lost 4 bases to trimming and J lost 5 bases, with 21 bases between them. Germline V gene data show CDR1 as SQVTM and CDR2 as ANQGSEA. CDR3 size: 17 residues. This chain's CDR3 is CSVVGGGSGGRANVLTF. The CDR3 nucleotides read TGCAGCGTTGTCGGCGGCGGGTCGGGTGGGAGGGCCAACGTCCTGACTTTC.

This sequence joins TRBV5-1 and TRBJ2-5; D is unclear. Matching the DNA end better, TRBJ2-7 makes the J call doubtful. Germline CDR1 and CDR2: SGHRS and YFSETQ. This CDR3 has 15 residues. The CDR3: CASSLVSRSLYEQYF. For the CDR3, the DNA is TGCGCCAGCAGCTTGGTTTCCAGGTCGCTCTACGAGCAGTACTTC.

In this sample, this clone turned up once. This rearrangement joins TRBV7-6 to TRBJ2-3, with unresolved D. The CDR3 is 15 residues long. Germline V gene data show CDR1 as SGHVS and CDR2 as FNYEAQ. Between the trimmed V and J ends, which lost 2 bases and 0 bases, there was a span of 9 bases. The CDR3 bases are TGTGCCAGCAGCTTACGAACGACTAGCACAGATACGCAGTATTTT. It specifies CASSLRTTSTDTQYF.